These 16 T cell receptor beta chains were sequenced from one sample in a study of control samples from healthy donors and cancer patients. Sequencing used immunoSEQ multiplex PCR; TCRdb keeps in-frame clones, though not all of them. The sample has 150,000 to 200,000 clones, around nine tenths seen once; the top ten hold 1.2% to 1.5%. The sequencing sample was made of blood. The receptors were gathered from a man aged 30 to 45 in good health.

The chain carries TRBV10-3 and TRBJ2-2; 13 nucleotides match TRBD2. The germline gives CDR1 ENHRY, CDR2 SYGVKD. J was trimmed by 2 bases and V by 9 bases; bases with no gene match: 6. CDR3 length: 16 amino acids. The DNA of the CDR3 is TGTGCCATACGGACTAGCGGGAGAGCAAACACCGGGGAGCTGTTTTTT. It encodes CAIRTSGRANTGELFF.

The rearrangement joins TRBV25-1 to TRBJ1-1; the D gene is possibly TRBD1 (5 bases). Between the trimmed V and J ends, which lost 9 bases and 4 bases, there was a span of 15 bases. CDR1 and CDR2 (germline): MGHDK, SYGVNS. This CDR3 has 13 residues. The CDR3 nucleotides read TGTGCCAGTGTTCGGGGGATAGGCACTGAAGCTTTCTTT. Protein sequence: CASVRGIGTEAFF.

The V and J genes are TRBV6-5 and TRBJ1-3, with D perhaps TRBD1 (5 bases). The CDR3 has 14 amino acids. The V end lost 5 bases, the J end lost 15 bases, and 23 bases lay between the germline ends. Germline-derived CDR1 and CDR2 are MNHEY and SVGAGI. The chain's CDR3 is CASSPGGKKTLTYF. The CDR3 DNA reads as TGTGCCAGCAGTCCCGGGGGGAAGAAAACACTAACATATTTT.

The V call is TRBV25-1, the J call TRBJ2-1, with 8 bases identical to TRBD2. CDR3 length equals 16 residues. The J segment lost 8 bases and the V segment lost 3 bases, leaving 12 bases of the junction unmatched. CDR1 and CDR2 from the germline V gene are MGHDK and SYGVNS. The CDR3 region is CASSDRPRGALDEQFF. The CDR3 bases are TGTGCCAGCAGTGACCGCCCGCGGGGGGCCCTGGATGAGCAGTTCTTC.

The chain employs TRBV6-2 or TRBV6-3 and TRBJ1-2; TRBD1 is a possible D gene (6 bases). Germline V gene lookup returns CDR1 MNHEY and CDR2 SVGEGT. The V end lost 5 bases, the J end lost 8 bases, and 18 bases lay between the germline ends. The CDR3 runs 14 residues. CDR3 protein: CASSTHFTGSGYTF. The DNA of the CDR3 is TGTGCCAGCAGTACCCACTTCACAGGGAGCGGCTACACCTTC.

The genes are TRBV19 and TRBJ1-1; 7 bases align to TRBD1. The CDR3 is made up of 12 amino acids. From germline, CDR1 is LNHDA and CDR2 SQIVND (reference sequence). V lost 5 bases to trimming and J lost 7 bases; unmatched junction nucleotides: 4. This CDR3 is CASSEYRGEAFF. CDR3 DNA sequence: TGTGCCAGTAGTGAATACAGGGGTGAAGCTTTCTTT.

The CDR3 DNA is TGTGCCAGCAGTTTAATGGGGGCTACAGGAGAGACCCAGTACTTC. Translation: CASSLMGATGETQYF. This chain joins TRBV28 and TRBJ2-5; D is possibly TRBD1 (6 bases). Germline CDR1 reads MDHEN; CDR2 reads SYDVKM. This CDR3 comprises 15 residues. Trimming removed 2 bases at V and 4 bases at J, with 14 bases between.

V and J are TRBV7-8 and TRBJ1-2; D unclear. The CDR3 is made up of 13 amino acids. V was clipped by 4 bases and J by 2 bases, with 8 bases between them. Per germline, CDR1 SGHVS and CDR2 FQNEAQ. Here the CDR3 DNA reads TGTGCCAGCAGCTCCGCCTTGAACTATGGCTACACCTTC. The encoded protein is CASSSALNYGYTF.

The CDR3, as DNA: TGTGCCAGCAGTTTTGGCGGAATGCACAATGAGCAGTTCTTC. This translates into CASSFGGMHNEQFF. This chain connects TRBV27 to TRBJ2-1; D not certain. The CDR3 covers 14 residues. V was pared by 3 bases and J by 5 bases, with 11 bases between. Per the germline V gene, CDR1 is MNHEY and CDR2 is SMNVEV (reference sequence).

The chain has TRBV2 and TRBJ1-1, with 8 positions matching TRBD1. CDR1 and CDR2 from the germline V gene are SNHLY and FYNNEI. V lost 8 bases to trimming and J lost 1 base; unmatched junction nucleotides: 6. The CDR3 totals 14 residues. In DNA, the CDR3 is TGTGCCAGCGGTGGCAGGGGGCGGAACACTGAAGCTTTCTTT. Encoded protein: CASGGRGRNTEAFF.

The chain's CDR3 is CASSFKRTGRENTEAFF. In DNA form, the CDR3 reads TGTGCCAGCAGCTTTAAGCGGACAGGGAGGGAGAACACTGAAGCTTTCTTT. This chain uses TRBV11-3 with TRBJ1-1; 8 bases align to TRBD1. The ends lost 3 bases at V and 1 base at J; junction bases unmatched: 10. This CDR3 is 17 amino acids long. Germline loops: CDR1 SGHNT, CDR2 YENEEA.

The gene calls are TRBV2 and TRBJ2-3; D possibly uses TRBD1 or TRBD2 (5 bases each). V gave up 5 bases and J gave up 7 bases, with 19 bases separating them. This CDR3 has 15 residues. The germline CDR1 and CDR2 sequences are SNHLY and FYNNEI. The DNA for the CDR3 is TGTGCCAGCAGTCGTCGGGACCTAACCATCAATACGCAGTATTTT. Translating it yields CASSRRDLTINTQYF.

This clone has just one count. The chain links TRBV11-2 to TRBJ1-4, with D perhaps matching TRBD1 (6 bases). This CDR3 has 15 amino acids. Germline V CDR1 and CDR2: SGHAT, FQNNGV. Trimming shortened V by 3 bases and J by 2 bases, and 10 bases separated the two germline ends. This CDR3 is CASSFGGATNEKLFF. As DNA, the CDR3 is TGTGCCAGCAGCTTCGGGGGGGCGACTAATGAAAAACTGTTTTTT.

The rearrangement links TRBV5-1 to TRBJ2-2; possible D gene TRBD2, 5 bases. This CDR3 region has 13 residues. From germline, CDR1 is SGHRS and CDR2 YFSETQ. The CDR3 region has the DNA TGCGCAGCCGGGGATCTGCCGACCGGGGAGCTGTTTTTT. Translating gives CAAGDLPTGELFF.

This clone occurred a few times. This chain links TRBV19 with TRBJ1-5; no firm D call. Germline V gene lookup returns CDR1 LNHDA and CDR2 SQIVND (reference sequence). This CDR3 is built from 13 residues. Trimming left V 2 bases short and J 7 bases short, with 9 bases between. CDR3 DNA: TGTGCCAGTAGTATACAGGTGGGGCAGCCCCAGCATTTT. Encoded protein: CASSIQVGQPQHF.

V and J are TRBV28 and TRBJ1-5; no definite D call. Trimming left V 2 bases short and J 0 bases short, with 8 bases between. CDR3 length: 15 amino acids. Germline lookup yields CDR1 MDHEN and CDR2 SYDVKM. This CDR3 reads CASSLTVNSNQPQHF. The CDR3 DNA is TGTGCCAGCAGTTTAACAGTGAATAGCAATCAGCCCCAGCATTTT.